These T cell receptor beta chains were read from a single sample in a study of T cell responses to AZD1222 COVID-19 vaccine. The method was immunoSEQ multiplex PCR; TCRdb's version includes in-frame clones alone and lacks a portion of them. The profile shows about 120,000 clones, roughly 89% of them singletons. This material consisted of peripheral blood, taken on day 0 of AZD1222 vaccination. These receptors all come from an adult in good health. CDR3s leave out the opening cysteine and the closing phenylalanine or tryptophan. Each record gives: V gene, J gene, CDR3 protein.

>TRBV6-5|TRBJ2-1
ASSSPGTNHNEQF
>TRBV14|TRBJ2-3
ASSLSGGWDTQY
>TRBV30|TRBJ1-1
AWSKKGNRAF
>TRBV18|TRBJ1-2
ASSPGTGIVNGYT
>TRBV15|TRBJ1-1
ATSPSGTEAF
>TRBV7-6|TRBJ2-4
ASSLTGTPPGNIQY
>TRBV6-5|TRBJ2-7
ASRLNDEQY
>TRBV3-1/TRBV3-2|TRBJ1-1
ASSQRQLPEAF
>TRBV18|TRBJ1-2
ASSPPRAEGYT
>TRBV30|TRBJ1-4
AWKTRGINEKLF
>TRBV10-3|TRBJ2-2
AIKGQGLAGELF
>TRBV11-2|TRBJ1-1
ASSLTGTYTEAF
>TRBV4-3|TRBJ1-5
ASSQDYGVQPQH
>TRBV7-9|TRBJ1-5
ASSQGDQPQH
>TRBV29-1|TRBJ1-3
SVLTGGHGNTIY
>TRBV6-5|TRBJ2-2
ATRGRQNTGELF
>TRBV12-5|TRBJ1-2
ASGLEGAINYGYT
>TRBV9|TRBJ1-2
ASSAGEGDYGYT
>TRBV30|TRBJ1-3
AWSVGAGGGGNTIY
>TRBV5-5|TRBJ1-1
ASSLDREAF
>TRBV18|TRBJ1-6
ASSPTSQGTGSPLH
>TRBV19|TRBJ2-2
ASSIDRMAGELF
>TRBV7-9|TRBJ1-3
ASSLVGGSGNTIY